The clone carrying this T cell receptor beta chain was counted only a few times. Its antigen is not known. The sample is drawn from a study of response to subunit inactivated influenza vaccine. CDR1 is DFQATT and CDR2 is SNEGSKA in the germline V gene (reference sequence). There are 15 residues in the CDR3. Trimming removed 1 base from V and 1 base from J, with 11 bases in between. General study points: Researchers suggested that each seasonal influenza vaccination recruits few new T cells.

MiXCR, applied by TCRdb to the RT-PCR reads, yields one record per CDR3 protein. The sample has roughly 500,000 distinct CDR3 sequences; approximately 17% are singletons. Sequencing used CD4+ T cells sorted from PBMCs, obtained around 25 months after vaccination. The genes are TRBV20-1 and TRBJ2-1, with D perhaps TRBD2 (5 bases). The clonotype comes from a man in his fifties or sixties who received an inactivated influenza vaccine. DNA of the CDR3: TGCAGTGCTAGAGGCGGAGCGGCATCCTACAATGAGCAGTTCTTC. It translates to CSARGGAASYNEQFF.